A selection of T cell receptor beta chains follows, all from one sample in a study of radiotherapy plus CTLA-4 blockade in lung cancer. The protocol was immunoSEQ multiplex PCR, while the TCRdb copy is restricted to in-frame clones and leaves out a portion. The data hold roughly 100,000 clones, with over 65% observed a single time. The source material was peripheral blood, sampled from a patient treated with radiotherapy plus ipilimumab. The receptors shown here come from a human donor with non-small cell lung cancer that progressed on radiotherapy plus ipilimumab. Some clones in this sample may be carry-over from other donors' samples. The CDR3 runs from the conserved cysteine through the conserved F or W. D genes are given only for firm matches. The size field is filled for only some rows; it gives once, few, many or a size class.

d_call cdr3_length clone_size j_call v_call cdr3_nt cdr3_aa
. 14 . TRBJ1-1 TRBV7-2 TGTGCCAGCAGCTCGACACCCATGAACACTGAAGCTTTCTTT CASSSTPMNTEAFF
. 15 once TRBJ1-2 TRBV6-5 TGTGCCAGCAGTGTGGGCCTTCCCGTCGGCTATGGCTACACCTTC CASSVGLPVGYGYTF
. 15 . TRBJ2-7 TRBV6-6 TGTGCCAGCAGTTACTCGAAAGGGGAAGCCTACGAGCAGTACTTC CASSYSKGEAYEQYF
TRBD1 15 few TRBJ2-5 TRBV18 TGTGCCAGCTCTCACAGGGGGCGCGTAGAAGAGACCCAGTACTTC CASSHRGRVEETQYF
TRBD1 15 . TRBJ2-3 TRBV7-3 TGTGCCAGCAGCGCGTCCCGGGACAGGGGAGATACGCAGTATTTT CASSASRDRGDTQYF
TRBD2 18 . TRBJ2-3 TRBV5-1 TGCGCCAGCAGCTACGGACTAGCGGGGGGGCGTGGCACAGATACGCAGTATTTT CASSYGLAGGRGTDTQYF
. 15 . TRBJ2-7 TRBV5-4 TGTGCCAGCAGCCCAGGGTGGAGCTCCCTCTCCGAGCAGTACTTC CASSPGWSSLSEQYF
TRBD2 14 . TRBJ2-5 TRBV9 TGTGCCAGCAGCGTAGGACTAGCGGGCGAGACCCAGTACTTC CASSVGLAGETQYF
TRBD2 14 . TRBJ2-5 TRBV7-3 TGTGCCAGCAGCTTAGCGGGGGGTAGAGAGACCCAGTACTTC CASSLAGGRETQYF
. 14 . TRBJ1-6 TRBV5-4 TGTGCCAGCAGCTTAAGGCAGGGAGATTCACCCCTCCACTTT CASSLRQGDSPLHF
. 17 . TRBJ1-5 TRBV7-6 TGTGCCAGCAGCCCCCTTTATAAGGGGTCGGGTGATCAGCCCCAGCATTTT CASSPLYKGSGDQPQHF